One and the same sample provided the 23 T cell receptor beta chains below, sequenced in a study of cytomegalovirus exposure and HLA in healthy donors. Primers for the PCR totalled 60 Vbeta and 13 Jbeta. TCRdb keeps only in-frame clones here, not all; method: immunoSEQ multiplex PCR. The table shows 150,000 to 200,000 clones, with around 77% occurring only once. The material sequenced was PBMCs. Every receptor here comes from a female donor in good health and CMV-seronegative.

The J gene is TRBJ2-2, the V gene TRBV25-1, with D maybe TRBD1 (5 bases). Trimming left V 5 bases short and J 7 bases short, with 8 bases between. The germline gives CDR1 MGHDK, CDR2 SYGVNS. This CDR3 region has 12 residues. The chain's CDR3 is CASSPGNGELFF. DNA of the CDR3: TGTGCCAGCAGTCCAGGGAACGGGGAGCTGTTTTTT. Full variable domain (remainder filled in from reference TRBV25-1 and TRBJ2-2): EADIYQTPRYLVIGTGKKITLECSQTMGHDKMYWYQQDPGMELHLIHYSYGVNSTEKGDLSSESTVSRIRTEHFPLTLESARPSHTSQYLCASSPGNGELFFGEGSRLTVL.

The gene calls are TRBV28 and TRBJ2-1; D may be TRBD1 (8 bases). The CDR3 consists of 15 residues. From germline, CDR1 is MDHEN and CDR2 SYDVKM. V was cut by 4 bases and J by 4 bases, with 14 bases left in between. CDR3 bases: TGTGCCAGCAGTTACAGGGGGGGGATTTACAATGAGCAGTTCTTC. Translating gives CASSYRGGIYNEQFF.

The chain joins TRBV6-6 to TRBJ1-5; D is ambiguous. Germline V CDR1 and CDR2: MNHNY, SVGAGI (reference sequence). The CDR3 is 14 residues long. The V end lost 4 bases, the J end lost 3 bases, and 10 bases lay between the germline ends. CDR3 residues: CASSSELLNQPQHF. In DNA, the CDR3 is TGTGCCAGCAGTTCGGAGCTTCTCAATCAGCCCCAGCATTTT.

The V call is TRBV4-1, the J call TRBJ2-1; 11 bases map to TRBD2. Germline assignment: CDR1 MGHRA and CDR2 YSYEKL. CDR3 length equals 17 residues. V gave up 1 base and J gave up 3 bases; unmatched junction bases: 5. CDR3: CASSQGSGRALYNEQFF. The CDR3 DNA sequence: TGCGCCAGCAGCCAAGGTAGCGGGAGGGCCCTCTACAATGAGCAGTTCTTC.

This chain uses TRBV9 with TRBJ2-1; 7 positions agree with TRBD2. The CDR3 extends over 14 amino acids. Germline CDR1 and CDR2: SGDLS and YYNGEE. Trimming took 1 base from V and 10 from J; bases not matched to a gene: 8. The CDR3 here is CASSVFTGGGEQFF. DNA of the CDR3: TGTGCCAGCAGCGTATTTACCGGGGGAGGGGAGCAGTTCTTC.

The chain carries TRBV6-4 and TRBJ2-7, with TRBD1 matching 7 bases. Germline lookup yields CDR1 MRHNA and CDR2 SNTAGT. The CDR3 consists of 14 residues. The V segment lost 7 bases and the J segment 4 bases; nucleotides outside the gene matches: 10. The CDR3 spells CASKLPGQIYEQYF. The CDR3 nucleotides are TGTGCCAGCAAACTTCCGGGACAGATTTACGAGCAGTACTTC.

Remarks on this clone: Other DNA sequences of this sample code for an identical CDR3. V is TRBV6-5 and J is TRBJ1-5; the D is unclear. Trimming shortened V by 6 bases and J by 2 bases, and 11 bases separated the two germline ends. The CDR3 has 14 residues. Germline CDR1 reads MNHEY; CDR2 reads SVGAGI. Here the CDR3 DNA reads TGTGCCAGCAGAGATGGTAGAGGCAATCAGCCCCAGCATTTT. Protein sequence: CASRDGRGNQPQHF.

This clone was seen a single time. The chain uses TRBV7-9 and TRBJ2-1; 9 positions match TRBD2. The CDR3 runs 15 residues. V was pared by 6 bases and J by 1 base, with 4 bases of the junction left unmatched. Germline-derived CDR1 and CDR2 are SEHNR and FQNEAQ (reference sequence). CDR3 sequence: CASRGSGSSYNEQFF. The CDR3, as DNA: TGTGCCAGCAGGGGTAGCGGGAGTTCCTACAATGAGCAGTTCTTC.

The chain couples TRBV6-4 to TRBJ1-2; no reliable D call. CDR1 is MRHNA and CDR2 is SNTAGT in the germline V gene. Trimming pared 0 bases from V and 6 bases from J, leaving 8 bases between. CDR3 length equals 13 residues. The DNA for the CDR3 is TGTGCCAGCAGTGACTCGGAGGCAGATGGCTACACCTTC. It translates to CASSDSEADGYTF.

This chain uses TRBV5-5 with TRBJ2-3; perhaps TRBD2 as D (6 bases). The germline V and J ends were trimmed by 0 bases and 0 bases, with 11 bases remaining between them. Germline values: CDR1 SGHKS, CDR2 YYEKEE (reference sequence). The CDR3 runs to 16 residues. The CDR3 DNA follows: TGTGCCAGCAGCTTGGGCGGGACTCCTAGCACAGATACGCAGTATTTT. This codes for CASSLGGTPSTDTQYF.

This chain uses TRBV7-7 with TRBJ2-5; TRBD1 agrees at 8 bases. CDR3 length: 14 residues. The germline V gene encodes CDR1 SSHAT and CDR2 FNYEAQ (reference sequence). CDR3 coding DNA: TGTGCTACCACCTCAGGGGGCTCCCAAGAGACCCAGTACTTC. Residues: CATTSGGSQETQYF.

With respect to this clone: Different DNA sequences within this sample yield the same CDR3. The chain joins TRBV28 to TRBJ2-3; 13 bases are a match to TRBD2. The CDR3 has 16 amino acids. In germline, CDR1 is MDHEN, CDR2 SYDVKM. V lost 7 bases, J lost 5 bases, and 9 bases stayed unmatched. As DNA, the CDR3 is TGTGCCAGCACCTCCCTCGGGACTAGCGGGGAAGATACGCAGTATTTT. It translates to CASTSLGTSGEDTQYF.

V and J are TRBV28 and TRBJ2-2, with 10 bases aligning to TRBD1. Trimming cost V 7 bases and J 7 bases; bases outside gene matches: 12. Looked up from germline, CDR1 is MDHEN and CDR2 is SYDVKM. This CDR3 contains 16 residues. CDR3 protein: CASKSFGTGESGELFF. In DNA, the CDR3 is TGTGCCAGCAAAAGTTTCGGGACAGGGGAGAGCGGGGAGCTGTTTTTT.

V gene TRBV19 combines with J gene TRBJ2-7; D remains ambiguous. The CDR3 extends over 12 amino acids. CDR1 is LNHDA, CDR2 SQIVND, per germline (reference sequence). V was trimmed by 4 bases and J by 2 bases, leaving 6 bases between them. CDR3 DNA sequence: TGTGCCAGTAGTAACCCTACCTACGAGCAGTACTTC. Protein: CASSNPTYEQYF.

This clone was observed a few times. The chain couples TRBV5-1 to TRBJ2-7, with D tentatively TRBD2 (6 bases). Trimming pared 1 base from V and 7 bases from J, leaving 18 bases between. The V gene's germline CDR1 is SGHRS and CDR2 YFSETQ. This CDR3 contains 15 residues. CDR3 residues: CASSLSSGPGEEQYF. In DNA form, the CDR3 reads TGCGCCAGCAGCTTGTCATCCGGGCCGGGGGAAGAGCAGTACTTC.

This chain uses TRBV5-6 with TRBJ2-5; D possibly corresponds to TRBD1 (5 bases). V was pared by 0 bases and J by 4 bases, with 7 bases between. The CDR3 consists of 13 residues. From germline, CDR1 is SGHDT and CDR2 YYEEEE. CDR3 sequence: CASSLDRSETQYF. CDR3 in DNA: TGTGCCAGCAGCTTGGACAGGTCAGAGACCCAGTACTTC.

This clone was seen a handful of times. This rearrangement joins TRBV28 to TRBJ2-7; 8 bases agree with TRBD2. Germline CDR1 MDHEN, CDR2 SYDVKM. The V gene end was trimmed by 3 bases and the J gene end by 5 bases; junction bases not matched to a gene: 9. The CDR3 is 15 residues long. The CDR3 coding sequence is TGTGCCAGCAGTTTTGGCGGGAGGCCTCCTAACGAGCAGTACTTC. Protein: CASSFGGRPPNEQYF.

CDR3: CASSLNTGWLAGTYEQYF. The CDR3 DNA reads TGCGCCAGCAGCTTAAACACAGGGTGGCTAGCGGGGACCTACGAGCAGTACTTC. The rearrangement joins TRBV5-1 to TRBJ2-7; 9 bases map to TRBD2. The ends lost 2 bases at V and 2 bases at J; junction bases unmatched: 14. From germline, CDR1 is SGHRS and CDR2 YFSETQ. CDR3 size: 18 residues.

The V and J genes are TRBV4-3 and TRBJ1-2; D gene unclear. The CDR3 contains 14 residues. Germline V gives CDR1 LGHNA, CDR2 YSLEER. V was shortened by 0 bases and J by 1 base, with 6 bases between the two germline ends. CDR3: CASSQERLNYGYTF. CDR3 nucleotides: TGCGCCAGCAGCCAAGAGCGGCTTAACTATGGCTACACCTTC.

The chain links TRBV7-6 to TRBJ1-1, with D perhaps matching TRBD1 (5 bases). Germline values: CDR1 SGHVS, CDR2 FNYEAQ. The CDR3 covers 14 residues. Between the trimmed V and J ends, which lost 0 bases and 4 bases, there was a span of 9 bases. The CDR3 protein is CASSLATDTTEAFF. CDR3 in DNA: TGTGCCAGCAGCTTAGCGACGGACACCACTGAAGCTTTCTTT.

The chain employs TRBV19 and TRBJ1-1; tentative D call: TRBD1 (5 bases). The CDR3 is 15 amino acids. Germline values: CDR1 LNHDA, CDR2 SQIVND (reference sequence). Between the trimmed V and J ends, which lost 5 bases and 6 bases, there was a span of 19 bases. CDR3 in amino acids: CASSGQSGYLAEAFF. Written as DNA, the CDR3 is TGTGCCAGTAGTGGACAATCGGGCTACTTGGCTGAAGCTTTCTTT.

The V call is TRBV7-8, the J call TRBJ2-7; the D gene is possibly TRBD1 (5 bases). CDR3 length: 14 residues. Germline CDR1 is SGHVS and CDR2 is FQNEAQ. Between the trimmed V and J ends, which lost 6 bases and 6 bases, there was a span of 18 bases. The CDR3 loop reads CASSPGAGIPEQYF. The CDR3 DNA is TGTGCCAGCAGTCCAGGAGCAGGGATTCCCGAGCAGTACTTC.

The rearrangement joins TRBV7-9 to TRBJ2-6; possibly TRBD1 for D (6 bases). CDR1 and CDR2 (germline): SEHNR, FQNEAQ (reference sequence). The CDR3 runs to 18 residues. Trimming shortened V by 1 base and J by 0 bases, and 13 bases separated the two germline ends. The CDR3: CASSLVVTGFSGANVLTF. CDR3 coding DNA: TGTGCCAGCAGCTTAGTAGTGACAGGATTCTCTGGGGCCAACGTCCTGACTTTC.